One TCR beta chain is described in this entry. Antigen: not known. The sample originates from a study of post-analysis software for immune sequencing data. At the level of the study: Included among the disease courses, which were recorded for the cohort, were relapsing-remitting, secondary progressive and progressive-relapsing multiple sclerosis.

Unique molecular identifiers tagged the TCR beta cDNA libraries. Input amounts of 1 to 10 million T cells were used. These gave 500,000 or so cDNA molecules, so each molecule approximated one T cell. TCRdb fed the PCR reads into MiXCR, producing one record per CDR3 protein. The data hold hundreds of thousands of distinct CDR3 sequences, with roughly 46% observed a single time. Study outcomes and limitations: The normalized Chao1 diversity of multiple sclerosis patients was significantly lower than that of controls. By F measure, samples from a shared preparation batch strongly co-clustered.

Sequenced material: blood. This TCR derives from a girl under 18 with multiple sclerosis.

This chain's CDR3 is CASSFSLAGHTGELFF. CDR3 coding DNA: TGTGCCAGCAGTTTTTCGCTAGCGGGTCACACCGGGGAGCTGTTTTTT. The gene calls are TRBV12-3 or TRBV12-4 and TRBJ2-2, with 8 bases fitting TRBD2. This CDR3 contains 16 residues. Trimming took 3 bases from V and 3 from J; bases not matched to a gene: 6.